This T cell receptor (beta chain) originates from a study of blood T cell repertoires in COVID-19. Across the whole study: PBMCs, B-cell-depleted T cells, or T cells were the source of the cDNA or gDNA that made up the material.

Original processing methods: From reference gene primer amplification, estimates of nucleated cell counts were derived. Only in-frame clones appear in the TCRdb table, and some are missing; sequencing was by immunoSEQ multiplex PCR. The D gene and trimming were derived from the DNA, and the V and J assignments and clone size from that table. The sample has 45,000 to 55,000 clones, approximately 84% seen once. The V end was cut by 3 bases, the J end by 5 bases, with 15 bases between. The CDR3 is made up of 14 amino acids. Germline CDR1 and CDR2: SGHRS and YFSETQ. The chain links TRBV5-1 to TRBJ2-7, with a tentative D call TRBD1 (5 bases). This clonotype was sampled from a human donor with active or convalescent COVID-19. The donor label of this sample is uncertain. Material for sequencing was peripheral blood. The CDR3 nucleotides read TGCGCCAGCAGCTCAGGACAAGTCGTCCACGAGCAGTACTTC. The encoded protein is CASSSGQVVHEQYF.